This T cell receptor (beta chain) was retrieved from a study of blood T cell repertoires in COVID-19. As for the study in general: Specimens from acute and convalescent COVID-19 originated in the United States, Italy and Spain. T cells, B-cell-depleted T cells, or PBMCs provided the cDNA or gDNA that served as material.

Original analysis: Using reference gene primer amplification, nucleated cell counts were estimated. Clones were sequenced by immunoSEQ multiplex PCR, and TCRdb holds only the in-frame ones, with some missing. The V and J calls and the clone size are those of that table, but D and trimming were determined from the DNA. The sample yields about 170,000 clones, approximately 84% seen once. Followed over time, Seattle patients had been enrolled while infection was active. This clone appeared a few times. The germline V gene has CDR1 MNHEY and CDR2 SMNVEV (reference sequence). The CDR3 runs to 15 residues. Trimming cost V 3 bases and J 0 bases, with 9 bases left between them.

This clonotype was sampled from a woman older than 75 with COVID-19, enrolled during active disease. The specimen was peripheral blood. The chain combines TRBV27 with TRBJ2-1, with D possibly matching TRBD1 (5 bases). As DNA, the CDR3 is TGTGCCAGCAGTTTCGACAGTGGCTCCTACAATGAGCAGTTCTTC. This codes for CASSFDSGSYNEQFF.